Below, 28 T cell receptor beta chains from the same sample are listed, as sequenced in a study of T-cell reconstitution after alpha-beta-depleted transplantation in children (dated by TCRdb to 2016 to 2017). The library was obtained by PCR. TCRdb names Illumina HiSeq 2500 as the instrument used. To normalize quantification of the TCRbeta repertoire, the TCR libraries were built with molecular barcoding that relied on unique molecular identifiers. TCRdb reworked the public reads: Q25 trimming with fastp, MiXCR clone assembly, productive beta chains retained. For every CDR3 protein sequence, its rows merge into one entry that carries the most common genes and DNA. This sample lists over 80,000 distinct CDR3 sequences; roughly a quarter were detected once. The ten largest clones capture roughly a fifth of the sample. Read against the paper, the sample's treatment or condition label means: allogeneic hematopoietic cell transplantation with graft depleted of TCRalphabeta T cells and CD19 B cells.

Sequenced material: PBMCs, taken before TCRalphabeta/CD19-depleted stem cell transplant. The receptors were sampled from a boy aged 2-9 years with acute lymphoblastic leukemia, due to receive a stem cell transplant.

The J gene is TRBJ1-5, the V gene TRBV6-2 or TRBV6-3; no reliable D call. The V end was cut by 2 bases, the J end by 1 base, with 3 bases between. This CDR3 contains 13 residues. Germline V lookup: CDR1 MNHEY, CDR2 SVGEGT. The CDR3 loop reads CASSYISNQPQHF. CDR3 bases: TGTGCCAGCAGTTACATCAGCAATCAGCCCCAGCATTTT.

The chain links TRBV27 to TRBJ1-6, with D unresolved. Germline CDR1 and CDR2: MNHEY and SMNVEV (reference sequence). The V gene lost 3 bases and the J gene lost 7 bases, with 4 bases spanning the gap. This CDR3 is 12 amino acids long. DNA for the CDR3: TGTGCCAGCAGTTTTTCAAATTCACCCCTCCACTTT. It is translated as CASSFSNSPLHF.

This clonotype was detected only a few times. The rearrangement links TRBV5-4 to TRBJ1-3; D not certain. With 6 bases removed from V and 0 bases from J, the gap between germline ends came to 16 bases. The CDR3 is made up of 16 amino acids. Germline V CDR1 and CDR2: SGHNT, YYREEE (reference sequence). CDR3 sequence: CASTTEPTNSGNTIYF. The CDR3 nucleotides read TGTGCCAGCACAACAGAGCCGACAAACTCTGGAAACACCATATATTTT.

In this sample, this clonotype turned up a few times. This chain connects TRBV7-2 to TRBJ2-2; no clear D gene. This CDR3 contains 14 residues. Germline V gene sequence: CDR1 SGHTA, CDR2 FQGNSA. With 3 bases removed from V and 2 bases from J, the gap between germline ends came to 7 bases. The CDR3, as DNA: TGTGCCAGCAGCTTGACTTTAAACACCGGGGAGCTGTTTTTT. This translates into CASSLTLNTGELFF. The whole variable domain, filled in from reference TRBV7-2 and TRBJ2-2, reads GAGVSQSPSNKVTEKGKDVELRCDPISGHTALYWYRQSLGQGLEFLIYFQGNSAPDKSGLPSDRFSAERTGGSVSTLTIQRTQQEDSAVYLCASSLTLNTGELFFGEGSRLTVL.

This clonotype showed up just a few times. The J gene is TRBJ1-4, the V gene TRBV20-1; D unclear. The CDR3 length is 14 residues. The germline V gene encodes CDR1 DFQATT and CDR2 SNEGSKA (reference sequence). V shed 0 bases and J shed 3 bases, with 8 bases lying between them. The CDR3 protein is CSARDRQANEKLFF. CDR3 bases: TGCAGTGCTAGAGATCGGCAGGCTAATGAAAAACTGTTTTTT.

In this sample, this clonotype turned up once. The rearrangement links TRBV7-2 to TRBJ2-2; 9 nucleotides match TRBD2. Germline trimming cut 1 base from V and 7 bases from J; bases unmatched to any gene: 7. This CDR3 has 16 residues. Germline V lookup: CDR1 SGHTA, CDR2 FQGNSA. In DNA form, the CDR3 reads TGTGCCAGCAGCTTAGTGGGTAGCGGGAGCGTCGGGGAGCTGTTTTTT. Encoded protein: CASSLVGSGSVGELFF. The full variable domain, with the rest looked up from reference TRBV7-2 and TRBJ2-2, is GAGVSQSPSNKVTEKGKDVELRCDPISGHTALYWYRQSLGQGLEFLIYFQGNSAPDKSGLPSDRFSAERTGGSVSTLTIQRTQQEDSAVYLCASSLVGSGSVGELFFGEGSRLTVL.

This clonotype was picked up a small number of times. The chain couples TRBV7-3 to TRBJ2-3; D is unresolved. Germline values: CDR1 SGHTA, CDR2 FQGTGA. With 2 bases removed from V and 4 bases from J, the gap between germline ends came to 7 bases. This CDR3 is built from 13 residues. The DNA for the CDR3 is TGTGCCAGCAGCTTAGGTAGAGCAGATACGCAGTATTTT. It yields the protein CASSLGRADTQYF.

The chain is built from TRBV5-1 and TRBJ2-1; tentative D call: TRBD2 (6 bases). V was trimmed by 4 bases and J by 1 base, leaving 12 bases between them. Germline V gives CDR1 SGHRS, CDR2 YFSETQ. The CDR3 is made up of 15 amino acids. The CDR3: CASSTEGVSYNEQFF. In DNA form, the CDR3 reads TGCGCCAGCAGCACGGAGGGAGTGTCCTACAATGAGCAGTTCTTC.

This clonotype was detected a few times. The chain combines TRBV5-1 with TRBJ2-2; 7 bases are shared with TRBD1. The germline gives CDR1 SGHRS, CDR2 YFSETQ. CDR3 size: 15 residues. The V and J ends lost 3 bases and 6 bases, in that order; junction bases with no gene match: 8. The DNA for the CDR3 is TGCGCCAGCAGCTCCTCGACAGGGTCCCCCGGGGAGCTGTTTTTT. It specifies CASSSSTGSPGELFF. The full variable domain, in which reference TRBV5-1 and TRBJ2-2 provide the parts outside the CDR3, is KAGVTQTPRYLIKTRGQQVTLSCSPISGHRSVSWYQQTPGQGLQFLFEYFSETQRNKGNFPGRFSGRQFSNSRSEMNVSTLELGDSALYLCASSSSTGSPGELFFGEGSRLTVL.

V usage is TRBV20-1 and J usage is TRBJ1-5; TRBD1 matches at 7 bases. Germline lookup yields CDR1 DFQATT and CDR2 SNEGSKA (reference sequence). The CDR3 consists of 12 residues. The junction had 5 bases not matched to a gene; V was cut back by 5 bases and J by 7 bases. CDR3 loop: CSASTGRQPQHF. The DNA for the CDR3 is TGCAGTGCTTCGACAGGGAGGCAGCCCCAGCATTTT.

V gene TRBV28 combines with J gene TRBJ2-2; 11 bases are shared with TRBD1. The CDR3 loop spans 15 amino acids. Germline CDR1 reads MDHEN; CDR2 reads SYDVKM. The V gene end was trimmed by 9 bases and the J gene end by 0 bases; junction bases not matched to a gene: 3. The CDR3 is CASKGQGANTGELFF. CDR3 DNA: TGTGCCAGTAAGGGACAGGGGGCGAACACCGGGGAGCTGTTTTTT.

The rearrangement joins TRBV12-3 or TRBV12-4 to TRBJ2-1; no clear D. The CDR3 length is 14 residues. The V and J ends lost 7 bases and 5 bases respectively, with 15 bases between them. This CDR3 reads CASTSDLEDNEQFF. CDR3 nucleotides: TGTGCCAGCACGAGCGATCTCGAGGACAATGAGCAGTTCTTC.

Only a few counts were recorded for this clonotype. This rearrangement joins TRBV20-1 to TRBJ2-3, with D perhaps matching TRBD2 (5 bases). The CDR3 is 14 residues long. CDR1 and CDR2 from the germline V gene are DFQATT and SNEGSKA (reference sequence). Trimming pared 2 bases from V and 4 bases from J, leaving 13 bases between. CDR3 nucleotides: TGCAGTGCTAGACCAGCGGTTATCCCAGATACGCAGTATTTT. Translating it yields CSARPAVIPDTQYF.

V gene TRBV18 combines with J gene TRBJ2-1; 12 nucleotides agree with TRBD2. V lost 1 base, J lost 9 bases, and 7 bases stayed unmatched. Per germline, CDR1 KGHSH and CDR2 LQKENI. The CDR3 is 16 residues long. CDR3 in DNA: TGTGCCAGCTCACCACAGAGACTAGCGGGAGTAGGTGAGCAGTTCTTC. This encodes CASSPQRLAGVGEQFF.

The rearrangement joins TRBV18 to TRBJ2-3; D remains ambiguous. The CDR3 is made up of 19 amino acids. Germline V gene data show CDR1 as KGHSH and CDR2 as LQKENI. V was trimmed by 6 bases and J by 0 bases, leaving 25 bases between them. Here the CDR3 reads CASSFTAQKTLRSTDTQYF. The CDR3 DNA reads TGTGCCAGCTCCTTCACCGCCCAAAAGACTTTACGTAGCACAGATACGCAGTATTTT.

The CDR3 coding sequence is TGTGCCAGCAGCTGGTTAGGACTAGCGGGAGACAGGCAAGAGACCCAGTACTTC. It specifies CASSWLGLAGDRQETQYF. V and J are TRBV11-1 and TRBJ2-5; 13 bases align to TRBD2. Trimming took 4 bases from V and 2 from J; bases not matched to a gene: 10. This CDR3 spans 18 amino acids. Germline CDR1 and CDR2: SGHAT and FQDESV (reference sequence).

This clonotype was found a few times. This chain joins TRBV28 and TRBJ2-4, with TRBD2 identical over 14 bases. The trim removed 5 bases at V and 1 base at J, leaving 10 bases unmatched. Germline assignment: CDR1 MDHEN and CDR2 SYDVKM. The length of the CDR3 is 19 residues. The CDR3 spells CASSPLGTSGRGAKNIQYF. DNA for the CDR3: TGTGCCAGCAGTCCCCTCGGGACTAGCGGGAGAGGGGCCAAAAACATTCAGTACTTC.

The genes are TRBV3-1 and TRBJ2-5; D possibly corresponds to TRBD2 (6 bases). The CDR3 contains 18 residues. Trimming took off 3 bases at V and 1 base at J, with 21 bases between the two ends. Per the germline V gene, CDR1 is LGHDT and CDR2 is YNNKEL (reference sequence). CDR3 region: CASSQRTGGGRVQETQYF. The CDR3 nucleotides are TGTGCCAGCAGCCAGAGGACTGGCGGAGGGCGGGTCCAAGAGACCCAGTACTTC.

This clonotype was recorded a few times. The rearrangement joins TRBV28 to TRBJ1-1, with 9 bases fitting TRBD1. The V gene end was trimmed by 4 bases and the J gene end by 1 base; junction bases not matched to a gene: 1. The germline CDR1 and CDR2 sequences are MDHEN and SYDVKM. This CDR3 has 14 residues. The CDR3 bases are TGTGCCAGCAGTTACAGGGGGCCGAACACTGAAGCTTTCTTT. Translating it yields CASSYRGPNTEAFF.

This clonotype was recorded at least ten times. As DNA, the CDR3 is TGTGCCAGCAGCTTAGCTGGGGAGGGGCCTATATCAGAGACCCAGTACTTC. It translates to CASSLAGEGPISETQYF. The gene calls are TRBV7-6 and TRBJ2-5; TRBD2 matches 7 bases. The J segment lost 4 bases and the V segment lost 0 bases, leaving 11 bases of the junction unmatched. CDR3 length: 17 amino acids. Germline V CDR1 and CDR2: SGHVS, FNYEAQ.

There are a few counts of this clonotype. The chain links TRBV28 to TRBJ1-1; no clear D gene. With 2 bases removed from V and 4 bases from J, the gap between germline ends came to 8 bases. Germline V CDR1 and CDR2: MDHEN, SYDVKM. The CDR3 is 13 residues long. The CDR3 DNA sequence: TGTGCCAGCAGTTTAACGATCGCCACTGAAGCTTTCTTT. Encoded protein: CASSLTIATEAFF.

The chain joins TRBV28 to TRBJ1-5; 7 bases align to TRBD1. V shed 2 bases, J shed 4 bases, and the junction held 8 bases outside the gene matches. CDR1 MDHEN and CDR2 SYDVKM come from the germline V gene. There are 16 residues in the CDR3. CDR3 amino acids: CASSLEGAGRNQPQHF. The CDR3 DNA reads TGTGCCAGCAGTTTAGAGGGGGCAGGACGGAATCAGCCCCAGCATTTT.

This clonotype was seen a few times. The CDR3 DNA reads TGTGCCAGCAGCCGGGGGAGAAGCGCCTACAATGAGCAGTTCTTC. This gives the protein CASSRGRSAYNEQFF. The chain recombines TRBV5-6 with TRBJ2-1; D is possibly TRBD2 (6 bases). CDR3 length: 15 residues. CDR1 SGHDT and CDR2 YYEEEE come from the germline V gene. V was clipped by 4 bases and J by 2 bases, with 13 bases between them.

The genes are TRBV28 and TRBJ2-5; 10 bases map to TRBD2. V lost 4 bases to trimming and J lost 5 bases; unmatched junction nucleotides: 7. The CDR3 length is 15 residues. The germline V gene has CDR1 MDHEN and CDR2 SYDVKM. The CDR3 sequence: CASSSPSSGSETQYF. CDR3 sequence (DNA): TGTGCCAGCAGTTCCCCCTCTAGCGGGAGTGAGACCCAGTACTTC.

This clonotype was counted a few times. The V call is TRBV6-6, the J call TRBJ1-2, with no clear D. Trimming removed 1 base from V and 8 bases from J, with 5 bases in between. Per the germline V gene, CDR1 is MNHNY and CDR2 is SVGAGI (reference sequence). The CDR3 covers 11 residues. The CDR3 DNA follows: TGTGCCAGCAGTTACTTAGAGGGCTACACCTTC. Protein sequence: CASSYLEGYTF.

The table lists this clonotype with a few counts. The gene calls are TRBV6-2 or TRBV6-3 and TRBJ2-7; 9 bases are a match to TRBD2. Germline V gene sequence: CDR1 MNHEY, CDR2 SVGEGT. The V and J ends lost 4 bases and 0 bases, in that order; junction bases with no gene match: 28. The CDR3 spans 23 residues. CDR3 coding DNA: TGTGCCAGCAGTTCTGGGAAGAGACTAGCGGAGGACCGTCGATCCAAAAACTCCTACGAGCAGTACTTC. Its translation is CASSSGKRLAEDRRSKNSYEQYF.

Only a few counts were recorded for this clonotype. The V and J genes are TRBV28 and TRBJ2-7; TRBD2 matches 14 bases. CDR3 length: 21 residues. Germline V gene lookup returns CDR1 MDHEN and CDR2 SYDVKM. V shed 6 bases and J 5 bases; nucleotides not matched to a gene: 24. This CDR3 reads CASSKPPSGLAGEWRTNEQYF. The CDR3 DNA reads as TGTGCCAGCAGCAAGCCTCCCTCGGGACTAGCGGGAGAATGGCGTACTAACGAGCAGTACTTC.

This chain joins TRBV7-2 and TRBJ2-3, with D tentatively TRBD2 (6 bases). The germline V gene encodes CDR1 SGHTA and CDR2 FQGNSA. Trimming removed 7 bases from V and 4 bases from J, with 18 bases in between. The CDR3 spans 15 residues. In DNA, the CDR3 is TGTGCCAGCACCCGGATCGGGAGTGGGGCAGATACGCAGTATTTT. It translates to CASTRIGSGADTQYF. The full variable domain, rest sourced from reference TRBV7-2 and TRBJ2-3, is GAGVSQSPSNKVTEKGKDVELRCDPISGHTALYWYRQSLGQGLEFLIYFQGNSAPDKSGLPSDRFSAERTGGSVSTLTIQRTQQEDSAVYLCASTRIGSGADTQYFGPGTRLTVL.